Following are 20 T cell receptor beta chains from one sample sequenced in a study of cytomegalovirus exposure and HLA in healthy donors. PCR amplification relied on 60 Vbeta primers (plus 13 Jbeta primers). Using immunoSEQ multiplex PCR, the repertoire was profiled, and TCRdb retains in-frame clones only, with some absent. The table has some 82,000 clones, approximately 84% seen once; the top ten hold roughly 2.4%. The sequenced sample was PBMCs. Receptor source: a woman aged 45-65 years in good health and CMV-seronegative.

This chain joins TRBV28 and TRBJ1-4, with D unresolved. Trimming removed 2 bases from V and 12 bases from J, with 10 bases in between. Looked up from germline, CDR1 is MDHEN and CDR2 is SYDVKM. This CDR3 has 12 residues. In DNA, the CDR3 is TGTGCCAGCAGTTTAATCGATACGGAACTGTTTTTT. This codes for CASSLIDTELFF.

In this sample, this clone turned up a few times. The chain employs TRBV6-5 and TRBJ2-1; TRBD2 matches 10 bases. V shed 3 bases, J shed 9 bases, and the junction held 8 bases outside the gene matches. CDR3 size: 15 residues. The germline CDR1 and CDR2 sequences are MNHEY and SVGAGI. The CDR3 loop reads CASSYTSGTSTEQFF. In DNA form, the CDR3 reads TGTGCCAGCAGTTATACTAGCGGGACCTCCACTGAGCAGTTCTTC.

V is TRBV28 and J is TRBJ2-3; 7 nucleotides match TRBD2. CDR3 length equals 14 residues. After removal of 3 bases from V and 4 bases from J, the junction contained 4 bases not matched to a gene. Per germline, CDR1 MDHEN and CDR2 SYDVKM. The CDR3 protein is CASSFGGSADTQYF. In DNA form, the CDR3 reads TGTGCCAGCAGTTTTGGCGGGAGCGCAGATACGCAGTATTTT.

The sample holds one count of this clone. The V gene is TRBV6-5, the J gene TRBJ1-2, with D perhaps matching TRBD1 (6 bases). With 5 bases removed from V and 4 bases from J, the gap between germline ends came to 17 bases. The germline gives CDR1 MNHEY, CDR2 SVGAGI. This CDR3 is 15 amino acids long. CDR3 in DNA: TGTGCCAGCAGTGGAGGACAGACCCTTACCTATGGCTACACCTTC. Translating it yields CASSGGQTLTYGYTF.

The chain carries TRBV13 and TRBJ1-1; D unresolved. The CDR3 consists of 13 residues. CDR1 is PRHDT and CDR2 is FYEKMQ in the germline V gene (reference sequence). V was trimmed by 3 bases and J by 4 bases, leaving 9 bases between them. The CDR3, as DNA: TGTGCCAGCAGCTTGGCCGCAGGCACTGAAGCTTTCTTT. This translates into CASSLAAGTEAFF.

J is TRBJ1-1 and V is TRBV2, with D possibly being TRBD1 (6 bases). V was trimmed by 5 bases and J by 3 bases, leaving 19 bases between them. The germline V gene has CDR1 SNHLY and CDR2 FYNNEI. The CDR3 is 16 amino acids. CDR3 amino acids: CASSFPQGRADTEAFF. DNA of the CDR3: TGTGCCAGCAGTTTCCCACAGGGTAGGGCGGACACTGAAGCTTTCTTT.

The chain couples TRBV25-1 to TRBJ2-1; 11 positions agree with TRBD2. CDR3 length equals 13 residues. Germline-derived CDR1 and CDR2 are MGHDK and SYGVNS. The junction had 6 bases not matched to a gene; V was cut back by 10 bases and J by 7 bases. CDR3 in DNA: TGTGCCACCCTAGCGGGGGGTTGGAATGAGCAGTTCTTC. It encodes CATLAGGWNEQFF.

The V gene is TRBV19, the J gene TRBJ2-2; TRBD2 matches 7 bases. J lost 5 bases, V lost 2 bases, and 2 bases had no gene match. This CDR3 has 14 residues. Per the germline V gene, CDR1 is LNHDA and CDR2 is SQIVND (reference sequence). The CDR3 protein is CASSIRDYTGELFF. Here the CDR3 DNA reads TGTGCCAGTAGTATACGGGACTATACCGGGGAGCTGTTTTTT. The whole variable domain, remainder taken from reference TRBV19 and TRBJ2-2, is DGGITQSPKYLFRKEGQNVTLSCEQNLNHDAMYWYRQDPGQGLRLIYYSQIVNDFQKGDIAEGYSVSREKKESFPLTVTSAQKNPTAFYLCASSIRDYTGELFFGEGSRLTVL.

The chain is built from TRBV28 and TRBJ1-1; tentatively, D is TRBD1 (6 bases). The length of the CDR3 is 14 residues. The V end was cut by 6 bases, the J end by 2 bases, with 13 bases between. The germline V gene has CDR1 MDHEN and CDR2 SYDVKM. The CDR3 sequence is CASRGGTLNTEAFF. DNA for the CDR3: TGTGCCAGCAGGGGAGGGACACTAAACACTGAAGCTTTCTTT.

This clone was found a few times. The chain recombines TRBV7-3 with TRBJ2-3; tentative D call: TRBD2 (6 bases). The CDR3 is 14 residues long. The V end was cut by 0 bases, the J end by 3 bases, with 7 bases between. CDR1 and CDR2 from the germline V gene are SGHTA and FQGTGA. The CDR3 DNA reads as TGTGCCAGCAGCTTAACGGGGGGTACAGATACGCAGTATTTT. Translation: CASSLTGGTDTQYF.

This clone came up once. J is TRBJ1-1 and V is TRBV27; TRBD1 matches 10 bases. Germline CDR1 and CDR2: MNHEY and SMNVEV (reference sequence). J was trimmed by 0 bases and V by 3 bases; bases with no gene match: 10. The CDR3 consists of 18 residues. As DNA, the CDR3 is TGTGCCAGCAGTTTCTTCCGGGGACAGGGGAGTTTGAACACTGAAGCTTTCTTT. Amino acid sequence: CASSFFRGQGSLNTEAFF.

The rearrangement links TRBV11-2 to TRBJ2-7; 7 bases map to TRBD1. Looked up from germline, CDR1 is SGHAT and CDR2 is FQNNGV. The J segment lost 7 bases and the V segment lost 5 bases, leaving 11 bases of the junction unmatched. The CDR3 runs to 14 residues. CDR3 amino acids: CASSPLSQGVEQYF. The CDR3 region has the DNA TGTGCCAGCAGCCCCCTCTCTCAGGGGGTGGAGCAGTACTTC.

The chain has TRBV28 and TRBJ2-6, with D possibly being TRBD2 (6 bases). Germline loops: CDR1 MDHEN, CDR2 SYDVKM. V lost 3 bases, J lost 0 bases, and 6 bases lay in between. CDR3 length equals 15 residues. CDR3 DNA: TGTGCCAGCAGTTTGGGGGGCTCTGGGGCCAACGTCCTGACTTTC. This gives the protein CASSLGGSGANVLTF.

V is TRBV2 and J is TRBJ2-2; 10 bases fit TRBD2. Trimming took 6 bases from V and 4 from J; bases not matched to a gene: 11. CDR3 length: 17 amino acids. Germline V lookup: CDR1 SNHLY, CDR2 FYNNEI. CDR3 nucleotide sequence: TGTGCCAGCAGCGCCGGAGCGGGGGGGCCGGGCACCGGGGAGCTGTTTTTT. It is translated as CASSAGAGGPGTGELFF.

Written as DNA, the CDR3 is TGTGCCAGCAGCTTAGTCCAATATGGCTACACCTTC. Residues: CASSLVQYGYTF. The V call is TRBV7-9, the J call TRBJ1-2; D not certain. Germline V CDR1 and CDR2: SEHNR, FQNEAQ (reference sequence). This CDR3 has 12 residues. Between the trimmed V and J ends, which lost 1 base and 5 bases, there was a span of 5 bases.

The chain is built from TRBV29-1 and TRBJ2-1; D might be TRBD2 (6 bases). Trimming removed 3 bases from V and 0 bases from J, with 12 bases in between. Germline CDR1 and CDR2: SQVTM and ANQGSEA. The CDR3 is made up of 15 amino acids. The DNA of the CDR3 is TGCAGCGTTGACGCGGTGGAGGGCTCCTACAATGAGCAGTTCTTC. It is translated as CSVDAVEGSYNEQFF.

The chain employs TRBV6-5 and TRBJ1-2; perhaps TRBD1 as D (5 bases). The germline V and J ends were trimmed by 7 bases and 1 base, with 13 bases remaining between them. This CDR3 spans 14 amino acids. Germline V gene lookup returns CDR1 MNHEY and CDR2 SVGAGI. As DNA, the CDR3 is TGTGCCAGCAAAAAGAACGGGGGTAACTATGGCTACACCTTC. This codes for CASKKNGGNYGYTF.

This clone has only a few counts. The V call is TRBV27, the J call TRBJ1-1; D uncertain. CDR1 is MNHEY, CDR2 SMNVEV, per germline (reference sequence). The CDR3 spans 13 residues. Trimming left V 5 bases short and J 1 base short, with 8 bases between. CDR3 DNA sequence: TGTGCCAGCAGTAAGGAGAAGAACACTGAAGCTTTCTTT. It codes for CASSKEKNTEAFF.

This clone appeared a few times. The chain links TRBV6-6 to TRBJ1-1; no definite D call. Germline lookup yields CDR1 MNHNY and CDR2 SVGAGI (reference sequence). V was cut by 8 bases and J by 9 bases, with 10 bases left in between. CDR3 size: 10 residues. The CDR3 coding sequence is TGTGCCAGCCGCAACAATAAAGCTTTCTTT. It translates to CASRNNKAFF.

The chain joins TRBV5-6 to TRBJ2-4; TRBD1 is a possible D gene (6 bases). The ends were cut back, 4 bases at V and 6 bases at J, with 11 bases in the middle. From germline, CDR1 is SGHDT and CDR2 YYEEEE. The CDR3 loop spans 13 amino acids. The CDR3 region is CASSKPTGNIQYF. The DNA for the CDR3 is TGTGCCAGCAGCAAGCCGACAGGAAACATTCAGTACTTC.